The present TCR beta chain was sequenced within a study of cytomegalovirus exposure and HLA in healthy donors. Study outcomes and limitations: An assumption of roughly uniform sequencing depth across donors underlay the presence/absence analyses. Later analysis revealed greater clonal expansion in HLA-associated TCR beta chains than in equally common others.

In the case of this clone: What it binds is unknown. This CDR3 is also generated by other DNA sequences in the sample.

Vbeta (60) and Jbeta (13) primers were used in the PCR. Assay: immunoSEQ multiplex PCR; the TCRdb copy retains only in-frame clones and omits some. The sample holds a few hundred thousand clones; approximately 80% are singletons and the top ten take approximately 2.8%. Participants comprised healthy donors of bone marrow. The TCR comes from a man in his thirties or forties in good health and CMV-seronegative. Sequences were obtained from PBMCs.

CDR3 amino acids: CASSVGGGGPYEQYF. For the CDR3, the DNA is TGTGCCAGCAGCGTAGGCGGGGGAGGCCCCTACGAGCAGTACTTC. The V call is TRBV9, the J call TRBJ2-7; 7 bases fit TRBD2. Unmatched junction bases numbered 5, after V lost 0 bases and J lost 2 bases. This CDR3 is 15 amino acids long. Looked up from germline, CDR1 is SGDLS and CDR2 is YYNGEE.